Reported below is one T cell receptor beta chain. As yet, its antigen is unknown. These data originate in a study of siplizumab effects on memory and regulatory T cells. CDR3 size: 15 residues. The ends lost 4 bases at V and 2 bases at J; junction bases unmatched: 7. The germline gives CDR1 SGHTS, CDR2 YDEGEE. Regarding the study as a whole: Some alloreactive sequences were traceable to unstimulated CD4+ memory cells, and siplizumab significantly reduced them. Proliferating Tregs taken from siplizumab cultures were not shown to have a confirmed suppressive function.

Sequenced by immunoSEQ multiplex PCR; TCRdb stores in-frame clones only, minus some. The sample lists more than 85,000 clones; 92% were seen once. The chain has TRBV5-8 and TRBJ2-3; 7 bases fit TRBD2. Sequencing was performed on CD4+ T cells sorted from blood. The sequence derives from a human donor in good health. The CDR3 DNA reads as TGTGCCAGCAGCCTGGGAGGGGCGCTCACAGATACGCAGTATTTT. It translates to CASSLGGALTDTQYF. The entire variable domain, with the rest obtained from reference TRBV5-8 and TRBJ2-3, is as follows: EAGVTQSPTHLIKTRGQQATLRCSPISGHTSVYWYQQALGLGLQFLLWYDEGEERNRGNFPPRFSGRQFPNYSSELNVNALELEDSALYLCASSLGGALTDTQYFGPGTRLTVL.